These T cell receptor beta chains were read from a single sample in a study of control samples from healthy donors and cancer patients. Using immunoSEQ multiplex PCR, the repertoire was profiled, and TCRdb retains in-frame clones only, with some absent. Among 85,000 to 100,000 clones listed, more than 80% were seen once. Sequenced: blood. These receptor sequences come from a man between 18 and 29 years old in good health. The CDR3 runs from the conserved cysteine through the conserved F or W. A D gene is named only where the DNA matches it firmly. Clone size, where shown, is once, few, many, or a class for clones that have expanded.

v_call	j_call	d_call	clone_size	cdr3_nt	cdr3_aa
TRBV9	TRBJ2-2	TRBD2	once	TGTGCCAGCGGCGTGGCGGGAGTGGGGACCGGGGAGCTGTTTTTT	CASGVAGVGTGELFF
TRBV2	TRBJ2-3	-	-	TGTGCCAGCACAGGGAGTGGCACAGATACGCAGTATTTT	CASTGSGTDTQYF
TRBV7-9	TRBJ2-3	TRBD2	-	TGTGCCAGCAGCAAAATACTAGCGGCTAGCACAGATACGCAGTATTTT	CASSKILAASTDTQYF
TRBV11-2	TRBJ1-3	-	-	TGTGCCAGCAGATTACAGGGCTCTGGAAACACCATATATTTT	CASRLQGSGNTIYF
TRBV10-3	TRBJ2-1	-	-	TGTGCCACCTCGGAAGTGGGGGAGACCTACAATGAGCAGTTCTTC	CATSEVGETYNEQFF
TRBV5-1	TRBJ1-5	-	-	TGCGCCAGCATCCTCCTGCGACCACGCAATCAGCCCCAGCATTTT	CASILLRPRNQPQHF
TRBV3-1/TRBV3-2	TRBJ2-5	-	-	TGTGCCAGCAGCCAAGGTACCGGGCAGCGAGAGACCCAGTACTTC	CASSQGTGQRETQYF
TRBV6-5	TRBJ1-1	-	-	TGTGCCAGCAGTAAGGGGGTGGCCACTGAAGCTTTCTTT	CASSKGVATEAFF
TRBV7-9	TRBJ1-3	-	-	TGTGCCAGCCGGGGAAGACGAGGGGGAAACACCATATATTTT	CASRGRRGGNTIYF
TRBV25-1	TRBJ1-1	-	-	TGTGCCAGCAGTGAATACAGGGAGGTGGACACTGAAGCTTTCTTT	CASSEYREVDTEAFF
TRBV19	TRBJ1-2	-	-	TGTGCCAGTAGGGACAGATATGGCTACACCTTC	CASRDRYGYTF
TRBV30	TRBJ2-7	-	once	TGTGCCTGGAGTCCGCCGATGGGGCGACGACTTCACTCCTACGAGCAGTACTTC	CAWSPPMGRRLHSYEQYF
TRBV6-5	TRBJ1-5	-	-	TGTGCCAGCAGGGATCCAAGACAATTCCATCAGCCCCAGCATTTT	CASRDPRQFHQPQHF
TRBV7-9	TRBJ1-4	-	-	TGTGCCAGCAGCTTAAGCGTTCGGGAAAAACTGTTTTTT	CASSLSVREKLFF
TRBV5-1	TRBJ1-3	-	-	TGCGCCAGCAGCTTGGGACCGAGCTCTGGAAACACCATATATTTT	CASSLGPSSGNTIYF
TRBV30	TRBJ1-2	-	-	TGTGCCTATGGACATCTTAGCAAACCCGAGGGTGGCTACACCTTC	CAYGHLSKPEGGYTF
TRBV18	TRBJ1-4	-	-	TGTGCCAGCTCACCCCTAGACAGAAGGAATGAAAAACTGTTTTTT	CASSPLDRRNEKLFF
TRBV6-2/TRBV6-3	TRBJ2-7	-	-	TGTGCCAGCAGTTACGCAGAACACGTCTACGAGCAGTACTTC	CASSYAEHVYEQYF
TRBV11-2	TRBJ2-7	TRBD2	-	TGTGCCAGCAGCTTTTCTAGCGGGAGCCCCCTCTACGAGCAGTACTTC	CASSFSSGSPLYEQYF
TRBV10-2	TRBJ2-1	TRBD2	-	TGCGCCAGCAGCGACCTAGCGGGGTACTTCTATGAGCAGTTCTTC	CASSDLAGYFYEQFF
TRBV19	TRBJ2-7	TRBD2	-	TGTGCCAGTAGTATCGGGAGGCAGCTACTCTACGAGCAGTACTTC	CASSIGRQLLYEQYF
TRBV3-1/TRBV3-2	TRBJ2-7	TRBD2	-	TGTGCCAGCAGCCATGGGGCTAGCGGGAATACCTACGAGCAGTACTTC	CASSHGASGNTYEQYF
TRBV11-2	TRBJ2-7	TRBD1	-	TGTGCCAGCAGCTCTCTGGGACAGGGATATTACGAGCAGTACTTC	CASSSLGQGYYEQYF
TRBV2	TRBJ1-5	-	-	TGTGCCAGCTCTTTTGTGGATACGGGTGGCCAGCCCCAGCATTTT	CASSFVDTGGQPQHF
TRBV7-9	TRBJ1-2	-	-	TGTGCCAGCAGCTCGTCGAACTATGGCTACACCTTC	CASSSSNYGYTF
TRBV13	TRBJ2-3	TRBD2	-	TGTGCCAGCAGCTCCGGACTAGCTGGGGATACGCAGTATTTT	CASSSGLAGDTQYF
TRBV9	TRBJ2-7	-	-	TGTGCCAGCAGCGTAGGTGAGGGTTCGGGGCGCGAGCAGTACTTC	CASSVGEGSGREQYF
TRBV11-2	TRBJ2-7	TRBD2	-	TGTGCCAGCAGCTCAGCGGGACCTTCCTACGAGCAGTACTTC	CASSSAGPSYEQYF
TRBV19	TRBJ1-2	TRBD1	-	TGTGCCAGTAGTCCACAGGGGTCGGACTATGGCTACACCTTC	CASSPQGSDYGYTF
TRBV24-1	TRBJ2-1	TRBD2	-	TGTGCCACCAGTGACGGCGGGAGTGAGCAGTTCTTC	CATSDGGSEQFF
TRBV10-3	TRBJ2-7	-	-	TGTGCCATCAGTGGGACAGCGTCCTACGAGCAGTACTTC	CAISGTASYEQYF
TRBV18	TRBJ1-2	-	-	TGTGCCAGCTCACCAGAGGCGGCCGGCTCAGACTATGGCTACACCTTC	CASSPEAAGSDYGYTF
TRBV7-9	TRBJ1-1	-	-	TGTGCCAGCAGGGGCGACCTGGGTGGGAACACTGAAGCTTTCTTT	CASRGDLGGNTEAFF